The present entry profiles one T cell receptor beta chain with its context. The CDR3 spans 14 residues. Looked up from germline, CDR1 is DFQATT and CDR2 is SNEGSKA (reference sequence). V dropped 3 bases and J dropped 3; count of bases not matched to a gene: 6. Method: immunoSEQ multiplex PCR; TCRdb's copy keeps in-frame clones and lacks some. This sample yields fewer than 300,000 clones, of which approximately 92% are seen a single time; more than 0.95% belongs to the top ten. This sample is drawn from a study of blood T cell repertoires in COVID-19. Clinical history reported by participants formed the basis on which cohorts were assigned.

The rearrangement joins TRBV20-1 to TRBJ2-7; 9 bases match TRBD2. Source material: PBMCs or T cells enriched from blood (not recorded which). The source is a woman aged 25 to 39 who had recovered from COVID-19. The CDR3 is CSASLASGNYEQYF. CDR3 in DNA: TGCAGTGCTAGTCTGGCTAGCGGGAACTACGAGCAGTACTTC.